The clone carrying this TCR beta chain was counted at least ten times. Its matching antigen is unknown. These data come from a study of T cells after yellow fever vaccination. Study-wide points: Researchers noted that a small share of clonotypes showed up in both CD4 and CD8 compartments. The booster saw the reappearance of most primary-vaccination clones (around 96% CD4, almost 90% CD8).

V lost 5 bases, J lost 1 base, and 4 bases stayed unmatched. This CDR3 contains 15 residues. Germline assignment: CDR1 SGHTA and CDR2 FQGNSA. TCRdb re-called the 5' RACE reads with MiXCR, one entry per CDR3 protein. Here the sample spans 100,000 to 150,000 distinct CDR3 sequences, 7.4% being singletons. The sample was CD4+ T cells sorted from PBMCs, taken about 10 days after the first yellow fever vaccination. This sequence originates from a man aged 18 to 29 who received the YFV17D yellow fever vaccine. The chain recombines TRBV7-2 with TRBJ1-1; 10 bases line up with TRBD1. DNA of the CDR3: TGTGCCAGCAGCCCTCGGACAGGGGGGAACACTGAAGCTTTCTTT. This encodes CASSPRTGGNTEAFF.